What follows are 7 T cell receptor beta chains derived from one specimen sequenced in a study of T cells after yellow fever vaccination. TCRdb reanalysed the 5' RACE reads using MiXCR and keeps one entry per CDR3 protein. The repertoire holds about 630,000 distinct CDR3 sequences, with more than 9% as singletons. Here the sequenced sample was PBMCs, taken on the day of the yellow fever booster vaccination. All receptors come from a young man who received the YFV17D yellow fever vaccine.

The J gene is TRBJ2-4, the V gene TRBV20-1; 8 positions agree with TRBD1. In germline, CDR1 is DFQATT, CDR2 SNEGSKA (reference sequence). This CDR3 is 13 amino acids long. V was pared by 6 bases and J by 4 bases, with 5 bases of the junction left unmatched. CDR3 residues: CSAPGQEKNIQYF. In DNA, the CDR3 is TGCAGTGCGCCGGGACAGGAGAAAAACATTCAGTACTTC.

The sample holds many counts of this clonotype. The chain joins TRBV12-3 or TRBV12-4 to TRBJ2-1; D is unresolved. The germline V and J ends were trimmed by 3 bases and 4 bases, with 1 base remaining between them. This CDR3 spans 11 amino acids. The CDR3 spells CASSFYNEQFF. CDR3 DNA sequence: TGTGCCAGCAGTTTTTACAATGAGCAGTTCTTC.

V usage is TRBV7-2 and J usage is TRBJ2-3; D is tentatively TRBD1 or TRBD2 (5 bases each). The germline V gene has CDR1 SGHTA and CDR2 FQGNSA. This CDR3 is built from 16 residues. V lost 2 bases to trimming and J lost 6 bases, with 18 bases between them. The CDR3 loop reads CASSLLVTTEGDTQYF. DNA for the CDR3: TGTGCCAGCAGCTTACTGGTGACCACCGAGGGGGATACGCAGTATTTT.

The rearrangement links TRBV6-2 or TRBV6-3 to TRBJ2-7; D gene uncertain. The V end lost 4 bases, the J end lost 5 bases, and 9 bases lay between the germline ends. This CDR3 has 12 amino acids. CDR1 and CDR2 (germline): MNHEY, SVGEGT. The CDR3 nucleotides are TGTGCCAGCAGTTTCCTATTAAACGAGCAGTACTTC. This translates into CASSFLLNEQYF.

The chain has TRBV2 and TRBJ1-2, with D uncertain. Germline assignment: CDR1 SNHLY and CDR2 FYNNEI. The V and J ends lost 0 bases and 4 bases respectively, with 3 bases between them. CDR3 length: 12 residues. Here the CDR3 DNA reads TGTGCCAGCAGTGAAGCAGCCTATGGCTACACCTTC. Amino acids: CASSEAAYGYTF.

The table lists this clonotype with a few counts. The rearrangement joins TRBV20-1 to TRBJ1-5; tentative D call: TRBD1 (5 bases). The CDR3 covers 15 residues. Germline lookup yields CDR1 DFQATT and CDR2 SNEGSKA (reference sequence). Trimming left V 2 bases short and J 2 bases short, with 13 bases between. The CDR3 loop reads CSARWGGDRNQPQHF. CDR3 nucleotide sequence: TGCAGTGCTAGATGGGGGGGGGACCGCAATCAGCCCCAGCATTTT.

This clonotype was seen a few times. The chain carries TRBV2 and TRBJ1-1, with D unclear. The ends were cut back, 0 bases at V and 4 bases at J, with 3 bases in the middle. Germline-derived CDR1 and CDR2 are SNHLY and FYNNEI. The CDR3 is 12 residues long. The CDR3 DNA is TGTGCCAGCAGTGAAGCCGGCACTGAAGCTTTCTTT. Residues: CASSEAGTEAFF.